This T cell receptor (beta chain) was observed in a study of vaccination effects on CD4 cells after COVID-19. Study-level points and caveats: Infection- and vaccine-induced clones contracted markedly late after vaccination.

ViraFEST used viral peptide pools to expand antigen-specific CD4+ T cells before sequencing. Having been cultured for 10 days, the cells underwent CD4+ T cell isolation. Vaccinated participants had no history of SARS-CoV-2 infection and tested negative for nucleocapsid antibodies. Researchers reported culturing approximately 2.2 million PBMC in each well, adding approximately 10 IU/ml IL-2 and around 9.1 ug/ml peptides. On day 3 and again on day 7, half the medium was replaced with IL-2 medium. Only in-frame clones appear in the TCRdb table, and some are missing; sequencing was by immunoSEQ multiplex PCR. Altogether approximately 70,000 clones are present, approximately 74% being singletons, with the ten largest covering around 2.9%. Remarks on this clone: Antigen: not known.

This CDR3 has 14 amino acids. The germline V gene encodes CDR1 SNHLY and CDR2 FYNNEI. The ends were cut back, 4 bases at V and 0 bases at J, with 6 bases in the middle. The chain couples TRBV2 to TRBJ2-2; tentative D call: TRBD1 (5 bases). Sequences were derived from CD4+ T cells from PBMCs cultured with HCoV-NL63 spike peptides, sampled before COVID-19 vaccination. This receptor was taken from a human donor who received a COVID-19 vaccine. The CDR3 region is CASSGTTNTGELFF. The CDR3 coding sequence is TGTGCCAGCAGTGGGACAACGAACACCGGGGAGCTGTTTTTT.